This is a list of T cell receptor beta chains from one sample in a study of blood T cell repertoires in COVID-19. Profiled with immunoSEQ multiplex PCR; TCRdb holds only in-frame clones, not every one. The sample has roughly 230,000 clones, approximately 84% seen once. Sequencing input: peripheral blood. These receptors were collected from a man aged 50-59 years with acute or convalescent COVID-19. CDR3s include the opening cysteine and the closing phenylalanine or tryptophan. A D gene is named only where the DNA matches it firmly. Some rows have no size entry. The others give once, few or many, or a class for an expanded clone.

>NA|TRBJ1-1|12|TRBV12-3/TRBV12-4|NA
CASSLSGTEAFF
TGTGCCAGCTCCCTTTCGGGCACTGAAGCTTTCTTT
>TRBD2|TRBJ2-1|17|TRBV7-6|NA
CASSALETSGTYNEQFF
TGTGCCAGCAGCGCCCTGGAGACTAGCGGTACCTACAATGAGCAGTTCTTC
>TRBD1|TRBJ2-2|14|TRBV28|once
CASITGGGTGELFF
TGTGCCAGCATTACAGGGGGCGGGACCGGGGAGCTGTTTTTT
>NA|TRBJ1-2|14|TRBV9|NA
CASSGGTPASGYTF
TGTGCCAGCAGCGGAGGGACACCTGCTTCGGGCTACACCTTC
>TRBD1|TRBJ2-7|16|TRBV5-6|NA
CASSLGGQGGAYEQYF
TGTGCCAGCAGCTTGGGGGGACAGGGTGGGGCCTACGAGCAGTACTTC
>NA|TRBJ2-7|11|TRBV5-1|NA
CASSLEGEQYF
TGCGCCAGCAGCTTGGAGGGGGAGCAGTACTTC
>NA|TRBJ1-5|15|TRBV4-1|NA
CASSQVQDSNQPQHF
TGCGCCAGCAGCCAAGTCCAGGATAGCAATCAGCCCCAGCATTTT
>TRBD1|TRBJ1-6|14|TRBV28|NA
CASSLGQGNSPLHF
TGTGCCAGCAGTCTGGGACAGGGCAATTCACCCCTCCACTTT
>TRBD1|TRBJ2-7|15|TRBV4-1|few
CASSQGQGPSYEQYF
TGCGCCAGCAGCCAAGGACAGGGACCCTCCTACGAGCAGTACTTC
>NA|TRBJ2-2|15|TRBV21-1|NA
CASSKAGTHTGELFF
TGTGCCAGCAGCAAAGCCGGGACACACACCGGGGAGCTGTTTTTT
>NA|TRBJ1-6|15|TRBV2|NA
CASSGFGQGYSPLHF
TGTGCCAGCAGTGGATTCGGGCAGGGATATTCACCCCTCCACTTT
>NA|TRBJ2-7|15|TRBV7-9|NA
CASSSAGASSYEQYF
TGTGCCAGCAGCTCGGCAGGGGCTAGCTCCTACGAGCAGTACTTC
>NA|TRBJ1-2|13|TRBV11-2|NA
CASSREFNYGYTF
TGTGCCAGCAGCCGGGAGTTTAACTATGGCTACACCTTC
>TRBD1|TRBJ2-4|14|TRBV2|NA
CASREQGAGNIQYF
TGTGCCAGCAGAGAGCAGGGGGCGGGAAACATTCAGTACTTC
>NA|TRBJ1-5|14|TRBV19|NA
CASEPQVSGQPQHF
TGTGCCAGCGAGCCACAGGTCTCAGGACAGCCCCAGCATTTT
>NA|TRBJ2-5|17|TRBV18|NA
CASSPREGGLGQETQYF
TGTGCCAGCTCACCAAGAGAGGGGGGGCTCGGGCAAGAGACCCAGTACTTC
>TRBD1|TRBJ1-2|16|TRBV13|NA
CASSLGDRDANYGYTF
TGTGCCAGCAGCTTAGGGGACAGGGATGCTAACTATGGCTACACCTTC
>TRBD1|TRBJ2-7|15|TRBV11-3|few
CASSPRTGESYEQYF
TGTGCCAGCAGCCCTAGGACAGGGGAATCCTACGAGCAGTACTTC
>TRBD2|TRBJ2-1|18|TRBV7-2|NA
CASSLRPPGLAGVNEQFF
TGTGCCAGCAGCTTAAGGCCGCCGGGACTAGCGGGAGTTAATGAGCAGTTCTTC
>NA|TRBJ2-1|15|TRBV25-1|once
CASSPGLGTPNEQFF
TGTGCCAGCAGTCCGGGTTTGGGTACCCCTAATGAGCAGTTCTTC
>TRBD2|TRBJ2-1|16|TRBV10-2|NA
CASRTPSGSTYNEQFF
TGCGCCAGCAGAACCCCTAGCGGGAGTACCTACAATGAGCAGTTCTTC
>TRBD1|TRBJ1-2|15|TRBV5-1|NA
CASSLDYRDSYGYTF
TGCGCCAGCAGCTTGGATTACCGGGACAGCTATGGCTACACCTTC
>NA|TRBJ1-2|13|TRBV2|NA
CASSENQGRGYTF
TGTGCCAGCAGTGAAAATCAGGGCAGGGGCTACACCTTC
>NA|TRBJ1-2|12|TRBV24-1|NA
CATSDGTSGYTF
TGTGCCACCAGTGATGGGACTTCTGGCTACACCTTC
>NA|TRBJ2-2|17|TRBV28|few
CASFSGLFLRNTGELFF
TGTGCCAGCTTCTCAGGACTGTTTTTAAGGAACACCGGGGAGCTGTTTTTT
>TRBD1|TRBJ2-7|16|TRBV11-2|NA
CASSLVSTGGPYEQYF
TGTGCCAGCAGCTTAGTTTCGACAGGGGGCCCCTACGAGCAGTACTTC
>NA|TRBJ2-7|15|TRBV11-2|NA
CASSLEWTSPTEQYF
TGTGCCAGCAGCTTAGAATGGACTTCCCCTACCGAGCAGTACTTC
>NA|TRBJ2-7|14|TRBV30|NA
CAWSVQGGGSEQYF
TGTGCCTGGAGTGTACAAGGGGGGGGTTCCGAGCAGTACTTC
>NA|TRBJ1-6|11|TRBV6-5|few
CASRRTAPLHF
TGTGCCAGCAGGAGGACAGCGCCCCTCCACTTT